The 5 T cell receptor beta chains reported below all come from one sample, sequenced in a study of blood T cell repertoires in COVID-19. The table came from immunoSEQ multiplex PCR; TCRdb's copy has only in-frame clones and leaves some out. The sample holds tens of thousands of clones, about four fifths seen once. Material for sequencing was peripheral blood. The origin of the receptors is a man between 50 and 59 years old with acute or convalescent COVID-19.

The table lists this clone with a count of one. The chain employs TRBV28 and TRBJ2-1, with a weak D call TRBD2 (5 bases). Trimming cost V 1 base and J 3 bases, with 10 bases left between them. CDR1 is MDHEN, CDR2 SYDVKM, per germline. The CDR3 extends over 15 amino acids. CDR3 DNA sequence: TGTGCCAGCAGTTTATCAGCGGAACACTACAATGAGCAGTTCTTC. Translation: CASSLSAEHYNEQFF.

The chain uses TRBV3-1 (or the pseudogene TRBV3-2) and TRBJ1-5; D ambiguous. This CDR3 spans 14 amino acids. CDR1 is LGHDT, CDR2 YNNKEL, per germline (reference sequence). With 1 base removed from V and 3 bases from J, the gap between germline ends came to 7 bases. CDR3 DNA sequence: TGTGCCAGCAGCCAAGCGGTGAACAATCAGCCCCAGCATTTT. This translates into CASSQAVNNQPQHF.

The DNA of the CDR3 is TGTGCCAGCAGCTCCGGGGGGTTGAGCGGGTCGCAAGAGACCCAGTACTTC. It translates to CASSSGGLSGSQETQYF. The chain combines TRBV5-4 with TRBJ2-5; 7 nucleotides line up with TRBD2. The CDR3 spans 17 residues. J was trimmed by 2 bases and V by 3 bases; bases with no gene match: 13. Germline V gene sequence: CDR1 SGHNT, CDR2 YYREEE (reference sequence).

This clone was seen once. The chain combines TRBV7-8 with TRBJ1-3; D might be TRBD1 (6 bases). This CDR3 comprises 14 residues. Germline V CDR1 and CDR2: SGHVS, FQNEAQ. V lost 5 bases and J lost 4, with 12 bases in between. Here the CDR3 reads CASSRARGGNTIYF. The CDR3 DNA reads TGTGCCAGCAGCCGAGCCAGGGGCGGAAACACCATATATTTT.

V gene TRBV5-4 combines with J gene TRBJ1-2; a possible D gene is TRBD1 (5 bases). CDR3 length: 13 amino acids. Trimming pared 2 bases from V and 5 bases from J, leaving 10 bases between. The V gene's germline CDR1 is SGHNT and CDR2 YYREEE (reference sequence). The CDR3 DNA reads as TGTGCCAGCAGCTTACAGGCGACTTATGGCTACACCTTC. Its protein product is CASSLQATYGYTF.